One sample yielded the 22 T cell receptor beta chains listed below, sequenced in a study of T cell responses to AZD1222 COVID-19 vaccine (dated by TCRdb to the early 2020s). The time point label for this specimen denotes: about 28 days (+/-7) after the second vaccine dose. Per the publication, the treatment or condition label means: meningococcal conjugate vaccine given as trial control. Receptors were amplified or captured by the immunoSEQ multiplex PCR assay. TCRdb retrieved this table from immuneACCESS and kept in-frame rearrangements only. Not all clones are present; in checked studies, unresolved V genes account for under half, and no reason is known for the remainder. Across this sample there are 150,000 or so clones, with around 89% seen only once. 3.5% to 4.5% of the sample is held by the ten biggest clonotypes. Here the sequenced sample was peripheral blood, taken 28 days after the second dose of the MenACWY control vaccine. The receptors shown here come from an adult who received the MenACWY meningococcal vaccine as a control.

The V and J genes are TRBV29-1 and TRBJ1-5, with 7 bases lining up with TRBD1. V shed 6 bases and J 5 bases; nucleotides not matched to a gene: 4. From germline, CDR1 is SQVTM and CDR2 ANQGSEA. The CDR3 totals 12 residues. CDR3 in amino acids: CSVGQRDQPQHF. The DNA for the CDR3 is TGCAGCGTGGGACAGAGAGATCAGCCCCAGCATTTT. The whole variable domain, remainder taken from reference TRBV29-1 and TRBJ1-5, is SAVISQKPSRDICQRGTSLTIQCQVDSQVTMMFWYRQQPGQSLTLIATANQGSEATYESGFVIDKFPISRPNLTFSTLTVSNMSPEDSSIYLCSVGQRDQPQHFGDGTRLSIL.

The CDR3 DNA is TGCGCCAGCAGCTTGGAAGGGACTGAGGTCGGGGCCGGGGAGCTGTTTTTT. Its translation: CASSLEGTEVGAGELFF. The chain carries TRBV5-1 and TRBJ2-2; D might be TRBD2 (6 bases). In germline, CDR1 is SGHRS, CDR2 YFSETQ. V lost 0 bases and J lost 6, with 18 bases in between. This CDR3 has 17 residues. Drawing the rest from reference TRBV5-1 and TRBJ2-2, the complete variable domain is KAGVTQTPRYLIKTRGQQVTLSCSPISGHRSVSWYQQTPGQGLQFLFEYFSETQRNKGNFPGRFSGRQFSNSRSEMNVSTLELGDSALYLCASSLEGTEVGAGELFFGEGSRLTVL.

This clone showed up just a few times. CDR3 in DNA: TGTGCCAGCAGTTTATCGTACCCAGGTAGCAATCAGCCCCAGCATTTT. It codes for CASSLSYPGSNQPQHF. This chain uses TRBV27 with TRBJ1-5, with unresolved D. V gave up 0 bases and J gave up 0 bases, with 9 bases separating them. The germline CDR1 and CDR2 sequences are MNHEY and SMNVEV (reference sequence). The CDR3 spans 16 residues.

This chain connects TRBV6-5 to TRBJ2-5; tentatively, D is TRBD1 (6 bases). The V end was cut by 7 bases, the J end by 0 bases, with 9 bases between. The length of the CDR3 is 13 residues. The germline gives CDR1 MNHEY, CDR2 SVGAGI. The CDR3 loop reads CASTGQNQETQYF. CDR3 nucleotide sequence: TGTGCCAGCACCGGACAGAACCAAGAGACCCAGTACTTC.

This chain joins TRBV2 and TRBJ2-7; D ambiguous. Germline CDR1 SNHLY, CDR2 FYNNEI. V was clipped by 3 bases and J by 3 bases, with 3 bases between them. The CDR3 spans 11 residues. CDR3 region: CASSDRYEQYF. The DNA for the CDR3 is TGTGCCAGCAGTGACCGCTACGAGCAGTACTTC.

The rearrangement uses TRBV3-1 (or the pseudogene TRBV3-2) and TRBJ2-6; D is ambiguous. This CDR3 has 17 amino acids. Germline CDR1 is LGHDT and CDR2 is YNNKEL (reference sequence). The V gene lost 1 base and the J gene lost 0 bases, with 10 bases spanning the gap. The CDR3 nucleotides are TGTGCCAGCAGCCAAGTATTCATCACCTCTGGGGCCAACGTCCTGACTTTC. Translation gives CASSQVFITSGANVLTF.

This sequence joins TRBV5-5 and TRBJ2-3; 9 bases agree with TRBD1. Germline CDR1 SGHKS, CDR2 YYEKEE (reference sequence). The CDR3 totals 16 residues. V lost 5 bases, J lost 4 bases, and 11 bases stayed unmatched. The CDR3 DNA follows: TGTGCCAGCAGTCCGAGACAGGGGGGAACGGCAGATACGCAGTATTTT. It codes for CASSPRQGGTADTQYF.

The chain employs TRBV7-9 and TRBJ2-5; no clear D gene. Trimming pared 5 bases from V and 4 bases from J, leaving 5 bases between. The CDR3 runs 11 residues. Per germline, CDR1 SEHNR and CDR2 FQNEAQ (reference sequence). The CDR3 here is CASSPGETQYF. CDR3 DNA sequence: TGTGCCAGCAGCCCAGGAGAGACCCAGTACTTC. Using reference TRBV7-9 and TRBJ2-5 for the parts outside the CDR3, the full variable domain is DTGVSQNPRHKITKRGQNVTFRCDPISEHNRLYWYRQTLGQGPEFLTYFQNEAQLEKSRLLSDRFSAERPKGSFSTLEIQRTEQGDSAMYLCASSPGETQYFGPGTRLLVL.

The V call is TRBV5-1, the J call TRBJ2-3; 8 bases match TRBD2. The V gene end was trimmed by 4 bases and the J gene end by 4 bases; junction bases not matched to a gene: 17. The CDR3 runs 18 residues. Germline CDR1 and CDR2: SGHRS and YFSETQ. The CDR3 loop reads CASSTGGGRRGGPDTQYF. CDR3 in DNA: TGCGCCAGCAGCACCGGGGGCGGGAGGAGAGGTGGCCCAGATACGCAGTATTTT.

The V and J genes are TRBV4-3 and TRBJ1-1; no clear D gene. The CDR3 has 15 residues. The ends were cut back, 2 bases at V and 1 base at J, with 11 bases in the middle. Per germline, CDR1 LGHNA and CDR2 YSLEER. CDR3 protein: CASSQSPDSNTEAFF. Written as DNA, the CDR3 is TGCGCCAGCAGCCAAAGTCCAGACTCGAACACTGAAGCTTTCTTT.

The CDR3 nucleotides read TGTGCCAGCAGCGTAGCCACTCATAATTCACCCCTCCACTTT. It translates to CASSVATHNSPLHF. This chain links TRBV9 with TRBJ1-6; D remains ambiguous. Trimming stripped 0 bases from V and 5 bases from J, with 6 bases between. The CDR3 sequence is 14 residues long. Germline V lookup: CDR1 SGDLS, CDR2 YYNGEE.

The V call is TRBV29-1, the J call TRBJ1-3, with D perhaps matching TRBD1 (6 bases). V was shortened by 5 bases and J by 4 bases, with 12 bases between the two germline ends. This CDR3 has 13 residues. Germline lookup yields CDR1 SQVTM and CDR2 ANQGSEA. The DNA for the CDR3 is TGCAGCGTTTTGGGGGCGGGAGGAAACACCATATATTTT. The encoded protein is CSVLGAGGNTIYF. The complete variable domain, with remaining parts taken from reference TRBV29-1 and TRBJ1-3, reads SAVISQKPSRDICQRGTSLTIQCQVDSQVTMMFWYRQQPGQSLTLIATANQGSEATYESGFVIDKFPISRPNLTFSTLTVSNMSPEDSSIYLCSVLGAGGNTIYFGEGSWLTVV.

A single count supports this clone. V gene TRBV2 combines with J gene TRBJ1-6; 7 bases line up with TRBD1. From germline, CDR1 is SNHLY and CDR2 FYNNEI. J gave up 7 bases and V 4 bases, and 10 bases lay outside the gene matches. The CDR3 length is 16 residues. CDR3 region: CASSVSPGQRNSPLHF. For the CDR3, the DNA is TGTGCCAGCAGTGTCTCTCCGGGACAGAGGAATTCACCCCTCCACTTT.

The chain employs TRBV19 and TRBJ2-3; D assignment may be TRBD1 or TRBD2 (5 bases each). This CDR3 contains 17 residues. Germline values: CDR1 LNHDA, CDR2 SQIVND (reference sequence). Trimming shortened V by 5 bases and J by 0 bases, and 18 bases separated the two germline ends. The CDR3 reads CASSFTAGTSSTDTQYF. The CDR3 region has the DNA TGTGCCAGTAGTTTTACTGCCGGGACGTCAAGCACAGATACGCAGTATTTT. Supplemented by reference TRBV19 and TRBJ2-3, the full variable domain reads DGGITQSPKYLFRKEGQNVTLSCEQNLNHDAMYWYRQDPGQGLRLIYYSQIVNDFQKGDIAEGYSVSREKKESFPLTVTSAQKNPTAFYLCASSFTAGTSSTDTQYFGPGTRLTVL.

This chain uses TRBV7-8 with TRBJ2-7; D possibly corresponds to TRBD2 (6 bases). Germline CDR1 is SGHVS and CDR2 is FQNEAQ. The CDR3 covers 14 residues. With 3 bases removed from V and 2 bases from J, the gap between germline ends came to 11 bases. CDR3 bases: TGTGCCAGCAGCTTGGGGGGACTTACCTACGAGCAGTACTTC. This sequence encodes CASSLGGLTYEQYF. The whole variable domain, remainder taken from reference TRBV7-8 and TRBJ2-7, is GAGVSQSPRYKVAKRGQDVALRCDPISGHVSLFWYQQALGQGPEFLTYFQNEAQLDKSGLPSDRFFAERPEGSVSTLKIQRTQQEDSAVYLCASSLGGLTYEQYFGPGTRLTVT.

This sequence joins TRBV3-1 (or the pseudogene TRBV3-2) and TRBJ1-6; 9 bases are shared with TRBD1. This CDR3 comprises 15 residues. Trimming took 5 bases from V and 9 from J; bases not matched to a gene: 8. Germline loops: CDR1 LGHDT, CDR2 YNNKEL (reference sequence). In DNA form, the CDR3 reads TGTGCCAGCAGCATTCGGACAGGGGTGACTTCACCCCTCCACTTT. Translating gives CASSIRTGVTSPLHF.

The rearrangement joins TRBV30 to TRBJ2-7; tentatively, D is TRBD1 (6 bases). CDR1 and CDR2 (germline): GTSNPN, SVGIG (reference sequence). The CDR3 has 13 residues. With 2 bases removed from V and 5 bases from J, the gap between germline ends came to 13 bases. This chain's CDR3 is CAWSPGTTDEQYF. The DNA for the CDR3 is TGTGCCTGGAGTCCCGGGACAACCGACGAGCAGTACTTC.

The chain is built from TRBV4-1 and TRBJ2-7; 10 nucleotides match TRBD1. Germline CDR1 reads MGHRA; CDR2 reads YSYEKL. The CDR3 is made up of 15 amino acids. V was clipped by 5 bases and J by 6 bases; unmatched bases: 10. The CDR3 sequence is CASSKLPGTGVEQYF. DNA for the CDR3: TGCGCCAGCAGCAAACTACCCGGGACAGGGGTCGAGCAGTACTTC.

V and J are TRBV18 and TRBJ1-1; possible D gene TRBD1, 5 bases. The germline CDR1 and CDR2 sequences are KGHSH and LQKENI. The V end was cut by 2 bases, the J end by 4 bases, with 14 bases between. This CDR3 is 15 amino acids long. The CDR3 nucleotides read TGTGCCAGCTCACCAGACAGATCTCCCGGCACTGAAGCTTTCTTT. The encoded protein is CASSPDRSPGTEAFF.

This chain joins TRBV28 and TRBJ2-5; TRBD2 matches 9 bases. Germline trimming cut 3 bases from V and 4 bases from J; bases unmatched to any gene: 9. CDR1 and CDR2 from the germline V gene are MDHEN and SYDVKM. The CDR3 totals 16 residues. CDR3 nucleotides: TGTGCCAGCAGTTTTCCCATGGCGGGAGGGCCAGAGACCCAGTACTTC. Its translation: CASSFPMAGGPETQYF.

The chain joins TRBV4-3 to TRBJ2-3, with a weak D call TRBD2 (6 bases). Between the trimmed V and J ends, which lost 5 bases and 7 bases, there was a span of 10 bases. Germline-derived CDR1 and CDR2 are LGHNA and YSLEER. This CDR3 region has 12 residues. The CDR3 here is CASSEAGNTQYF. Written as DNA, the CDR3 is TGCGCCAGCAGCGAGGCGGGGAATACGCAGTATTTT.

This chain uses TRBV6-5 with TRBJ2-5; 8 bases agree with TRBD1. V was pared by 0 bases and J by 6 bases, with 6 bases of the junction left unmatched. The CDR3 extends over 15 amino acids. Germline V gives CDR1 MNHEY, CDR2 SVGAGI. The CDR3 is CASSYSTGVAQTQYF. The CDR3 nucleotides are TGTGCCAGCAGTTACTCGACAGGGGTCGCACAGACCCAGTACTTC.